A single sample gave rise to the 18 T cell receptor beta chains below, sequenced in a study of CD8 T cells in Susac syndrome. Random hexamers were used to reverse transcribe the RNA input (about 0.5 to 1 ug). TCRdb called the immunoSEQ multiplex PCR reads again in MiXCR, with one record for every CDR3 protein. The table lists about 85,000 distinct CDR3 sequences, roughly 94% of them singletons. Sequenced material: CD8+ T cells from PBMCs. These receptors were taken from a human donor with Susac syndrome.

The chain uses TRBV4-1 and TRBJ2-3; TRBD1 matches at 8 bases. Unmatched junction bases numbered 4, after V lost 3 bases and J lost 5 bases. This CDR3 has 14 residues. Germline V gene sequence: CDR1 MGHRA, CDR2 YSYEKL. CDR3 amino acids: CASSQDRAEDTQYF. The CDR3 nucleotides are TGCGCCAGCAGCCAGGACAGGGCGGAAGATACGCAGTATTTT.

CDR3 in DNA: TGTGCCAGCAGCCAAGAATTTCTTTGGGGCTGGGGGACAGATGCCAAAAACATTCAGTACTTC. Its protein product is CASSQEFLWGWGTDAKNIQYF. The genes are TRBV3-1 and TRBJ2-4; 7 positions match TRBD1. CDR3 length: 21 amino acids. After removal of 0 bases from V and 1 base from J, the junction contained 18 bases not matched to a gene. Germline V gene data show CDR1 as LGHDT and CDR2 as YNNKEL (reference sequence).

This chain connects TRBV27 to TRBJ2-5; D is uncertain. This CDR3 has 14 residues. CDR1 MNHEY and CDR2 SMNVEV come from the germline V gene (reference sequence). V was clipped by 7 bases and J by 0 bases, with 12 bases between them. CDR3 nucleotides: TGTGCCAGCAAGGAGCGTTTTTACCAAGAGACCCAGTACTTC. Its translation: CASKERFYQETQYF.

V usage is TRBV3-1 and J usage is TRBJ2-1; D might be TRBD1 or TRBD2, each matching 6 bases. Trimming took 0 bases from V and 6 from J, leaving 15 bases between them. Looked up from germline, CDR1 is LGHDT and CDR2 is YNNKEL (reference sequence). The CDR3 has 16 amino acids. Here the CDR3 DNA reads TGTGCCAGCAGCCAAGACCCACGGGGGCCACTCAATGAGCAGTTCTTC. It specifies CASSQDPRGPLNEQFF.

The chain joins TRBV29-1 to TRBJ2-7; perhaps TRBD1 as D (6 bases). Germline CDR1 SQVTM, CDR2 ANQGSEA. With 3 bases removed from V and 3 bases from J, the gap between germline ends came to 18 bases. The CDR3 has 15 amino acids. The CDR3: CSVEGLSGENYEQYF. The CDR3 coding sequence is TGCAGCGTTGAGGGTTTGTCAGGGGAGAACTACGAGCAGTACTTC.

Regarding this clonotype: At one end the junction does not follow the germline gene, possibly because of a read error. The gene calls are TRBV5-6 and TRBJ1-1; the D gene is possibly TRBD1 (5 bases). Germline values: CDR1 SGHDT, CDR2 YYEEEE. CDR3 length equals 13 residues. Written as DNA, the CDR3 is TGTGCCAGCACCTTGGGGGGAAACACTGAAGCTTTCTTT. Residues: CASTLGGNTEAFF.

The chain couples TRBV6-6 to TRBJ2-1, with no clear D. Germline CDR1 and CDR2: MNHNY and SVGAGI (reference sequence). CDR3 length: 12 amino acids. V shed 2 bases and J shed 8 bases, with 7 bases lying between them. CDR3 DNA sequence: TGTGCCAGCAGTTACCCCGAGGATGAGCAGTTCTTC. Translation gives CASSYPEDEQFF.

The chain joins TRBV28 to TRBJ2-2; 7 bases agree with TRBD1. The ends lost 6 bases at V and 3 bases at J; junction bases unmatched: 7. Germline CDR1 and CDR2: MDHEN and SYDVKM. The CDR3 is 15 residues long. CDR3 sequence reads: CASSAGTEYTGELFF. CDR3 coding DNA: TGTGCCAGCAGCGCTGGGACAGAATACACCGGGGAGCTGTTTTTT.

CDR3 DNA sequence: TGTGCCAGCAGTTACTCCCCCGCCGGGGGCAACGACGAGCAGTACTTC. It translates to CASSYSPAGGNDEQYF. The rearrangement links TRBV6-5 to TRBJ2-7; D might be TRBD1 or TRBD2, each matching 6 bases. Germline V lookup: CDR1 MNHEY, CDR2 SVGAGI. This CDR3 is 16 amino acids long. Trimming cost V 0 bases and J 5 bases, with 17 bases left between them.

The V gene is TRBV25-1, the J gene TRBJ2-3; 10 bases agree with TRBD1. Germline loops: CDR1 MGHDK, CDR2 SYGVNS. V shed 6 bases and J 2 bases; nucleotides not matched to a gene: 8. The CDR3 runs 16 residues. The CDR3, as DNA: TGTGCCAGCAGGGTAGCGGGACAGGGGATCACAGATACGCAGTATTTT. This gives the protein CASRVAGQGITDTQYF.

The genes are TRBV4-2 and TRBJ1-1; TRBD1 agrees at 7 bases. Trimming at V came to 0 bases and at J to 1 base, leaving 8 bases not matched to a gene. Per germline, CDR1 LGHNA and CDR2 YNFKEQ. CDR3 length: 17 amino acids. The DNA for the CDR3 is TGTGCCAGCAGCCAAGACCAGGGGGACGGGCCGAACACTGAAGCTTTCTTT. This translates into CASSQDQGDGPNTEAFF.

This sequence joins TRBV19 and TRBJ2-1; no clear D gene. Germline CDR1 is LNHDA and CDR2 is SQIVND (reference sequence). V was shortened by 1 base and J by 2 bases, with 9 bases between the two germline ends. CDR3 length: 15 amino acids. The CDR3 DNA reads TGTGCCAGTAGTATAGGCAGCGTCCCCTACAATGAGCAGTTCTTC. It encodes CASSIGSVPYNEQFF.

The rearrangement links TRBV5-6 to TRBJ1-4; no reliable D call. This CDR3 region has 12 residues. Germline V lookup: CDR1 SGHDT, CDR2 YYEEEE. Trimming removed 7 bases at V and 7 bases at J, with 11 bases between. The CDR3 DNA is TGTGCCAGCTCCATAGGCTCTGAAAAACTGTTTTTT. Its protein product is CASSIGSEKLFF.

V is TRBV7-9 and J is TRBJ1-4; D is perhaps TRBD1 (5 bases). The V gene's germline CDR1 is SEHNR and CDR2 FQNEAQ (reference sequence). Deletions cut 7 bases from V and 7 bases from J, with 16 bases between. CDR3 length: 14 amino acids. In DNA, the CDR3 is TGTGCCAGCACCTCCCATGGGGGTGCTGAAAAACTGTTTTTT. Residues: CASTSHGGAEKLFF.

The chain employs TRBV3-1 and TRBJ1-1; 7 bases fit TRBD1. The CDR3 is 15 amino acids. V was pared by 4 bases and J by 5 bases, with 10 bases of the junction left unmatched. Germline V gives CDR1 LGHDT, CDR2 YNNKEL (reference sequence). The CDR3: CASSRDRWGGTEAFF. The CDR3 DNA follows: TGTGCCAGCAGCCGGGACAGATGGGGGGGTACTGAAGCTTTCTTT.

The genes are TRBV29-1 and TRBJ2-1, with TRBD2 matching 10 bases. CDR1 SQVTM and CDR2 ANQGSEA come from the germline V gene. The CDR3 consists of 17 residues. V shed 6 bases, J shed 0 bases, and the junction held 11 bases outside the gene matches. CDR3 amino acids: CSVPGEASGSSYNEQFF. CDR3 coding DNA: TGCAGCGTCCCCGGGGAGGCTAGCGGGAGCTCCTACAATGAGCAGTTCTTC.

V gene TRBV12-3 or TRBV12-4 combines with J gene TRBJ1-1; 7 positions agree with TRBD1. The length of the CDR3 is 11 residues. V trimming: 1 base; J trimming: 10 bases; junction bases outside the gene matches: 0. The CDR3 sequence: CASSLDRGAFF. CDR3 in DNA: TGTGCCAGCAGTTTAGACAGGGGAGCTTTCTTT.

The rearrangement uses TRBV2 and TRBJ2-5; no clear D gene. The ends were cut back, 5 bases at V and 1 base at J, with 11 bases in the middle. CDR1 is SNHLY, CDR2 FYNNEI, per germline. The CDR3 has 14 amino acids. For the CDR3, the DNA is TGTGCCAGCAGTTCCGACTGGTCCCAAGAGACCCAGTACTTC. This gives the protein CASSSDWSQETQYF.